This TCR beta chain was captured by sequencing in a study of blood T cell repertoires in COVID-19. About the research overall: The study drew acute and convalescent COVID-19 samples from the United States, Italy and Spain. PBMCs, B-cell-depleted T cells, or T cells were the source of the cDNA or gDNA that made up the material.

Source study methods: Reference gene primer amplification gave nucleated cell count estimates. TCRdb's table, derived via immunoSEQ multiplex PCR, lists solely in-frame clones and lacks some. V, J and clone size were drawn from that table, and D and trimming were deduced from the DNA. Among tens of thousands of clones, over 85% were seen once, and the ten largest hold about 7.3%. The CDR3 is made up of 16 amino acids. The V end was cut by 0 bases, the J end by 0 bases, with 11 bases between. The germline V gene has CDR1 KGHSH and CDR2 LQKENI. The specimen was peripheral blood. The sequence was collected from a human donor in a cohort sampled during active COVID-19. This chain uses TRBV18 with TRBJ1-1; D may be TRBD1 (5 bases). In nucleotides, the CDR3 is TGTGCCAGCTCACCACCGAATCGACAGCTGAACACTGAAGCTTTCTTT. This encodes CASSPPNRQLNTEAFF.